What follows describes a single TCR beta chain. Its antigen remains undetermined. The record has no base qualities; no much larger clone is one base away. The sample belongs to a study of blood T cell repertoires in COVID-19 (TCRdb year 2020). As for the study more broadly: Collaborator samples came from the United States, Italy and Spain and covered acute and convalescent phases of COVID-19. The prospective study material was composed of cDNA or gDNA derived from T cells, B-cell-depleted T cells, or PBMCs. Deeply sampled blood TCRbeta repertoires from subjects exposed to, actively infected with, or recovered from COVID-19 were included in the dataset. The repertoires were made available in a free public database intended to serve as a resource for research on the immune response to SARS-CoV-2. Samples came from the ongoing ImmuneRACE study (first 160 participants) plus 1,254 subjects from 6 global collaborators. The sample metadata nearly always contained a de-identified subject ID, COVID-19 status, age in years and sex. Where available, HLA class I and class II types were taken from metadata supplied by the sample provider and were not determined by assay-based typing. Overall study results and their limits: Clinical and demographic metadata were provided uncurated, with the amount varying by source and participant.

Each collaborating institution followed its own protocols to collect whole blood in K2EDTA tubes. For TCRbeta analysis, collaborators shipped samples in one of three forms: frozen whole blood, isolated PBMCs, or DNA extracted from either of those sample types. TCRbeta CDR3 regions were amplified from genomic DNA by means of the immunoSEQ Assay, a bias-controlled multiplex PCR. Under the source paper's analysis protocol: Nucleated cell counts per sample were estimated from amplification of reference gene primers within the assay. To quantify the absolute abundance of each unique TCRbeta CDR3 rearrangement, sequence reads were collapsed and filtered. For each sample, productive Simpson clonality was calculated as the square root of Simpson's diversity index over productive rearrangements. TCRdb provides this immuneACCESS table in a form limited to in-frame rearrangements. Some clones are lacking; in checked studies, under half of them reflect an unresolved V gene, and why the rest are absent is not known. V and J calls and clone size come straight from that table; D and trimming were deduced from the DNA. This sample is represented by more than 150,000 clones; roughly 80% of them were singletons. The ten biggest clones cover roughly 7% of the sample.

The sequencing sample was made of peripheral blood. This receptor was taken from a human donor in a cohort sampled during active COVID-19.

CDR3 reads: CAWRYKDRKANEKLFF. The sequence in DNA is TGTGCCTGGAGATACAAGGACAGGAAAGCTAATGAAAAACTGTTTTTT. The chain is assembled from TRBV30 and TRBJ1-4, and 7 junctional nucleotides match TRBD1. The CDR1 and CDR2 encoded by the germline V gene (reference sequence) are GTSNPN and SVGIG. Germline trimming: 3 bases from V, 3 bases from J; junction bases outside gene matches: 10. The CDR3 starts with the cysteine, ends with the phenylalanine, and has 16 residues. Only the CDR3 region is kept as DNA, spanning 48 bases read in frame from base 1. With the rest looked up from the reference TRBV30 and TRBJ1-4 genes rather than sequenced, the full variable domain is SQTIHQWPATLVQPVGSPLSLECTVEGTSNPNLYWYRQAAGRGLQLLFYSVGIGQISSEVPQNLSASRPQDRQFILSSKKLLLSDSGFYLCAWRYKDRKANEKLFFGSGTQLSVL.